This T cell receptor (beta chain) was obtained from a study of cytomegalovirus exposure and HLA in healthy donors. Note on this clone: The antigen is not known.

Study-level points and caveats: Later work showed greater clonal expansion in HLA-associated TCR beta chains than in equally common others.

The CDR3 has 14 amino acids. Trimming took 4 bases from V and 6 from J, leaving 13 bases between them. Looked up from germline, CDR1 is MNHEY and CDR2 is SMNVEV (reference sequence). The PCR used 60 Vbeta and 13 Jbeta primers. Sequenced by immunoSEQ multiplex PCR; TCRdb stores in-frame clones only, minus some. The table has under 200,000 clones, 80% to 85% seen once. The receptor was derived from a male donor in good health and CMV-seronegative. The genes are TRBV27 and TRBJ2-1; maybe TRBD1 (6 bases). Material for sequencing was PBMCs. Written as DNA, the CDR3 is TGTGCCAGCAGTTACAGGGTAAGAGGCAATGAGCAGTTCTTC. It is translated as CASSYRVRGNEQFF.